This TCR beta chain was sequenced during a study of shared clonotypes between healthy human individuals. TCRdb's copy holds only in-frame clones and misses some; the assay was immunoSEQ multiplex PCR. The sample consists of about 2.3 million clones, 80% to 95% of them appearing once. The germline CDR1 and CDR2 sequences are SGHRS and YFSETQ. Trimming stripped 4 bases from V and 7 bases from J, with 17 bases between. The CDR3 consists of 14 residues. The chain links TRBV5-1 to TRBJ1-2; unclear D gene. The TCR sequence derives from a man aged 18 to 35 in good health. Some clones in this sample may be carry-over from other donors' samples. The sequencing input was naive CD4+ T cells from PBMCs. The subset: CD45RA+ positively selected. The CDR3 DNA follows: TGCGCCAGCAGCCCCGGTGACCTTTCCAGTGGCTACACCTTC. Its translation: CASSPGDLSSGYTF.